A selection of T cell receptor beta chains follows, all from one sample in a study of cytomegalovirus exposure and HLA in healthy donors. Measured with immunoSEQ multiplex PCR; TCRdb has only the in-frame clones, and not every one. Among around 130,000 clones, roughly 79% were seen once, and the ten largest hold over 1.5%. Sequenced: PBMCs. The receptor set was obtained from a woman in her fifties or sixties in good health and CMV-seronegative. CDR3s include the opening cysteine and the closing phenylalanine or tryptophan. The D gene is left open where the match is weak. Clone size is shown for a subset of rows, as once, few, many or a class of expanded clone.

j_call: TRBJ2-3; v_call: TRBV27; clone_size: few; d_call: NA; cdr3_nt: TGTGCCAGCAGGCAGGGTTCTTGGCTCTTCACAGATACGCAGTATTTT; cdr3_aa: CASRQGSWLFTDTQYF
j_call: TRBJ2-3; v_call: TRBV28; clone_size: NA; d_call: NA; cdr3_nt: TGTGCCAGCAGTTTGGCAGGGGAGACGCAGTATTTT; cdr3_aa: CASSLAGETQYF
j_call: TRBJ2-4; v_call: TRBV10-3; clone_size: NA; d_call: TRBD2; cdr3_nt: TGTGCCATCAGTGATTCGGGACTAGCGGGAGTGATCGGAAACATTCAGTACTTC; cdr3_aa: CAISDSGLAGVIGNIQYF
j_call: TRBJ1-5; v_call: TRBV29-1; clone_size: few; d_call: NA; cdr3_nt: TGCAGCGTGACCCTACGGGCAGGGCGCAATCAGCCCCAGCATTTT; cdr3_aa: CSVTLRAGRNQPQHF
j_call: TRBJ1-1; v_call: TRBV7-9; clone_size: NA; d_call: TRBD1; cdr3_nt: TGTGCCAGCAGCTTCCCCAAGGAGGGGGCTGACACTGAAGCTTTCTTT; cdr3_aa: CASSFPKEGADTEAFF
j_call: TRBJ2-2; v_call: TRBV9; clone_size: NA; d_call: TRBD2; cdr3_nt: TGTGCCAGCAGCGTTGCCGGGGACTATGTAGACACCGGGGAGCTGTTTTTT; cdr3_aa: CASSVAGDYVDTGELFF
j_call: TRBJ2-7; v_call: TRBV11-2; clone_size: NA; d_call: NA; cdr3_nt: TGTGCCAGCAGCTTACTAACCGGGGTCGAGCAGTACTTC; cdr3_aa: CASSLLTGVEQYF
j_call: TRBJ2-2; v_call: TRBV29-1; clone_size: NA; d_call: NA; cdr3_nt: TGCAGCGTTAGGTTGGGGAGGACCGGGGAGCTGTTTTTT; cdr3_aa: CSVRLGRTGELFF
j_call: TRBJ2-7; v_call: TRBV29-1; clone_size: few; d_call: TRBD2; cdr3_nt: TGCAGCGTTGAAGACCGATCGCTAGCGGGATTTGTCTACGAGCAGTACTTC; cdr3_aa: CSVEDRSLAGFVYEQYF
j_call: TRBJ2-7; v_call: TRBV7-2; clone_size: NA; d_call: TRBD1; cdr3_nt: TGTGCCAGCAGATCCGGGACAGTCTCCTACGAGCAGTACTTC; cdr3_aa: CASRSGTVSYEQYF
j_call: TRBJ2-2; v_call: TRBV5-1; clone_size: NA; d_call: NA; cdr3_nt: TGCGCCAGCAGCATCCGCAGGACAGAGAACACCGGGGAGCTGTTTTTT; cdr3_aa: CASSIRRTENTGELFF
j_call: TRBJ1-1; v_call: TRBV6-5; clone_size: few; d_call: TRBD1; cdr3_nt: TGTGCCAGCAGTACCAGACAGGGGGCCGGTACTGAAGCTTTCTTT; cdr3_aa: CASSTRQGAGTEAFF
j_call: TRBJ1-1; v_call: TRBV6-4; clone_size: NA; d_call: NA; cdr3_nt: TGTGCCACCAGGGAGACTAACAGGGACACTGAAGCTTTCTTT; cdr3_aa: CATRETNRDTEAFF
j_call: TRBJ1-1; v_call: TRBV5-4; clone_size: NA; d_call: NA; cdr3_nt: TGTGCCAGCAGCACTGGACAGCTGAACACTGAAGCTTTCTTT; cdr3_aa: CASSTGQLNTEAFF
j_call: TRBJ2-2; v_call: TRBV7-9; clone_size: NA; d_call: NA; cdr3_nt: TGTGCCAGCAGCTTAGGTCCAGATACGAACACCGGGGAGCTGTTTTTT; cdr3_aa: CASSLGPDTNTGELFF
j_call: TRBJ1-2; v_call: TRBV5-1; clone_size: NA; d_call: NA; cdr3_nt: TGCGCCAGCAGCTTGGTGGCAGGGGATCATGGCTACACCTTC; cdr3_aa: CASSLVAGDHGYTF
j_call: TRBJ1-2; v_call: TRBV7-9; clone_size: NA; d_call: NA; cdr3_nt: TGTGCCAGCAGCTTAAATTTCCCCGGGACACTGGATAACTATGGCTACACCTTC; cdr3_aa: CASSLNFPGTLDNYGYTF
j_call: TRBJ1-1; v_call: TRBV28; clone_size: NA; d_call: TRBD1; cdr3_nt: TGTGCCAGCAGTCCAGGACAGGGACACACTGAAGCTTTCTTT; cdr3_aa: CASSPGQGHTEAFF
j_call: TRBJ1-2; v_call: TRBV28; clone_size: NA; d_call: TRBD1; cdr3_nt: TGTGCCAGTAGGGACAGGGTAAACTATGGCTACACCTTC; cdr3_aa: CASRDRVNYGYTF
j_call: TRBJ1-2; v_call: TRBV19; clone_size: NA; d_call: NA; cdr3_nt: TGTGCCAGTAGTATTCGGGCAGGGATTAACTATGGCTACACCTTC; cdr3_aa: CASSIRAGINYGYTF
j_call: TRBJ1-1; v_call: TRBV29-1; clone_size: NA; d_call: TRBD1; cdr3_nt: TGCAGCGTTGAAGCCAGGGGGACTGAAGCTTTCTTT; cdr3_aa: CSVEARGTEAFF
j_call: TRBJ2-1; v_call: TRBV11-3; clone_size: NA; d_call: TRBD1; cdr3_nt: TGTGCCAGCAGCTCACCCGGGACAGGGGTGAATGAGCAGTTCTTC; cdr3_aa: CASSSPGTGVNEQFF